The rows below give T cell receptor beta chains drawn from one sample of a study of response to subunit inactivated influenza vaccine. Using its own MiXCR run on the RT-PCR reads, TCRdb lists one record per CDR3 protein. The table records around 570,000 distinct CDR3 sequences, roughly 10% of them present only once. The same sample was also studied in work on T cells expressing NK-cell markers.

The sequencing used PBMCs from blood, collected on the day of vaccination. The source is a man aged 50 to 59 who received an inactivated influenza vaccine. The CDR3 runs from the conserved cysteine through the conserved F or W. Each record gives: D gene, clone size, J gene, V gene, CDR3 length, CDR3 protein, CDR3 DNA. A D gene is named only where the DNA matches it firmly. Clone size appears in some rows only: once, few, many, or a class for an expanded clone.

D: TRBD2; size: few; J: TRBJ2-3; V: TRBV5-6; length: 16; CDR3: CASNKLGLDSTDTQYF; DNA: TGTGCCAGCAACAAACTCGGACTAGACAGCACAGATACGCAGTATTTT
D: .; size: .; J: TRBJ2-7; V: TRBV18; length: 14; CDR3: CASSPGSGPYEQYF; DNA: TGTGCCAGCTCACCAGGGTCAGGGCCGTACGAGCAGTACTTC
D: .; size: few; J: TRBJ2-5; V: TRBV7-9; length: 15; CDR3: CASSLDSVRQETQYF; DNA: TGTGCCAGCAGCTTAGACTCCGTTAGGCAAGAGACCCAGTACTTC
D: TRBD2; size: few; J: TRBJ2-1; V: TRBV4-1; length: 16; CDR3: CASSQFQRGGFNEQFF; DNA: TGCGCCAGCAGCCAATTCCAGCGGGGGGGATTCAATGAGCAGTTCTTC
D: .; size: .; J: TRBJ2-7; V: TRBV3-1; length: 12; CDR3: CASSRRVYEQYF; DNA: TGTGCCAGCAGCCGACGGGTATACGAGCAGTACTTC
D: .; size: few; J: TRBJ1-6; V: TRBV7-9; length: 14; CDR3: CASSLTGSDSPLHF; DNA: TGTGCCAGCAGCCTGACGGGGTCCGATTCACCCCTCCACTTT
D: .; size: .; J: TRBJ1-4; V: TRBV9; length: 14; CDR3: CASSVGREQGKLFF; DNA: TGTGCCAGCAGCGTAGGGAGGGAACAAGGAAAACTGTTTTTT
D: .; size: many; J: TRBJ1-1; V: TRBV7-9; length: 15; CDR3: CASSRGAGADTEAFF; DNA: TGTGCCAGCAGCCGAGGGGCCGGGGCCGACACTGAAGCTTTCTTT
D: .; size: .; J: TRBJ2-1; V: TRBV6-2/TRBV6-3; length: 15; CDR3: CASSPSGTPIVEQFF; DNA: TGTGCCAGCAGCCCGTCAGGGACACCGATAGTTGAGCAGTTCTTC
D: TRBD2; size: few; J: TRBJ2-7; V: TRBV20-1; length: 14; CDR3: CSARDRGASGDQYF; DNA: TGCAGTGCTAGAGATCGAGGGGCTAGCGGGGACCAGTACTTC
D: .; size: once; J: TRBJ2-7; V: TRBV5-1; length: 14; CDR3: CASSLSLASYEQYF; DNA: TGCGCCAGCAGCCTATCGCTCGCCTCCTACGAGCAGTACTTC
D: TRBD1; size: few; J: TRBJ2-4; V: TRBV12-3/TRBV12-4; length: 16; CDR3: CASSFSGTGGTNIQYF; DNA: TGTGCCAGCAGTTTTTCTGGGACAGGGGGTACAAACATTCAGTACTTC
D: .; size: .; J: TRBJ1-3; V: TRBV28; length: 15; CDR3: CASSTRWGSGNTIYF; DNA: TGTGCCAGCAGTACACGGTGGGGGTCTGGAAACACCATATATTTT
D: .; size: .; J: TRBJ1-6; V: TRBV10-1; length: 14; CDR3: CASSEYGNNSPLHF; DNA: TGCGCCAGCAGTGAGTACGGGAATAATTCACCCCTCCACTTT
D: TRBD2; size: many; J: TRBJ2-7; V: TRBV29-1; length: 14; CDR3: CSVVGLAGGYEQYF; DNA: TGCAGCGTTGTTGGGCTAGCGGGAGGCTACGAGCAGTACTTC
D: .; size: .; J: TRBJ2-7; V: TRBV6-2/TRBV6-3; length: 12; CDR3: CASSYVGYEQYF; DNA: TGTGCCAGCAGTTACGTGGGCTACGAGCAGTACTTC
D: TRBD1; size: few; J: TRBJ2-5; V: TRBV3-1; length: 16; CDR3: CASSQGKGQYQETQYF; DNA: TGTGCCAGCAGCCAAGGCAAGGGACAGTACCAAGAGACCCAGTACTTC
D: TRBD2; size: .; J: TRBJ2-3; V: TRBV27; length: 19; CDR3: CASSLPTGLAGGLSDTQYF; DNA: TGTGCCAGCAGTTTACCAACAGGACTAGCGGGAGGGTTGTCAGATACGCAGTATTTT
D: .; size: many; J: TRBJ2-7; V: TRBV28; length: 14; CDR3: CASSGYGTSYEQYF; DNA: TGTGCCAGCAGTGGGTATGGGACTTCCTACGAGCAGTACTTC
D: .; size: .; J: TRBJ2-7; V: TRBV18; length: 15; CDR3: CASSPGAEWTYEQYF; DNA: TGTGCCAGCTCACCCGGGGCAGAATGGACCTACGAGCAGTACTTC
D: TRBD1; size: .; J: TRBJ1-5; V: TRBV7-9; length: 16; CDR3: CASSQDRVGSNQPQHF; DNA: TGTGCCAGCAGCCAAGACAGGGTGGGCAGCAATCAGCCCCAGCATTTT
D: .; size: many; J: TRBJ2-2; V: TRBV5-1; length: 20; CDR3: CASRPAISSLGELNTGELFF; DNA: TGCGCCAGCAGGCCCGCCATTTCGAGTTTGGGGGAGCTGAACACCGGGGAGCTGTTTTTT
D: .; size: .; J: TRBJ2-3; V: TRBV3-1; length: 16; CDR3: CASSQSWQGNTDTQYF; DNA: TGTGCCAGCAGCCAGTCGTGGCAGGGGAACACAGATACGCAGTATTTT
D: TRBD2; size: many; J: TRBJ2-7; V: TRBV5-1; length: 18; CDR3: CASSLAGTSGGPYYEQYF; DNA: TGCGCCAGCAGCTTGGCTGGGACTAGCGGGGGACCGTACTACGAGCAGTACTTC
D: .; size: few; J: TRBJ1-1; V: TRBV28; length: 16; CDR3: CASRPRTLQTNTEAFF; DNA: TGTGCCAGCAGGCCCCGGACGTTACAGACGAACACTGAAGCTTTCTTT
D: TRBD2; size: .; J: TRBJ2-1; V: TRBV12-3/TRBV12-4; length: 16; CDR3: CASRRTSGRSYNEQFF; DNA: TGTGCCAGCAGACGGACTAGCGGGAGGTCCTACAATGAGCAGTTCTTC
D: .; size: few; J: TRBJ2-3; V: TRBV5-1; length: 16; CDR3: CASSQHRRGPTDTQYF; DNA: TGCGCCAGCAGTCAACACAGGAGGGGTCCTACAGATACGCAGTATTTT
D: TRBD1; size: .; J: TRBJ2-5; V: TRBV28; length: 13; CDR3: CASREQGGETQYF; DNA: TGTGCCAGCAGAGAACAGGGGGGAGAGACCCAGTACTTC
D: TRBD2; size: few; J: TRBJ2-1; V: TRBV5-1; length: 16; CDR3: CASGSRAGLSYNEQFF; DNA: TGCGCCAGTGGGTCTAGAGCGGGGCTCTCCTACAATGAGCAGTTCTTC
D: TRBD2; size: .; J: TRBJ2-3; V: TRBV20-1; length: 16; CDR3: CSATTVAGGSTDTQYF; DNA: TGCAGTGCTACCACGGTAGCGGGGGGAAGCACAGATACGCAGTATTTT
D: TRBD2; size: .; J: TRBJ2-1; V: TRBV5-1; length: 18; CDR3: CASSRGTSGIGDYNEQFF; DNA: TGCGCCAGCAGCCGCGGGACTAGCGGGATCGGGGACTACAATGAGCAGTTCTTC